This entry describes one T cell receptor beta chain. No antigen is known for it. The method was immunoSEQ multiplex PCR; TCRdb's version includes in-frame clones alone and lacks a portion of them. Of 130,000 to 150,000 clones in the sample, nearly 90% were seen once. The entry originates in a study of cytomegalovirus exposure and HLA in healthy donors. Points from the study as a whole: Across donors, most TCRs were seen rarely, yet some public ones were widespread.

Per the germline V gene, CDR1 is PRHDT and CDR2 is FYEKMQ (reference sequence). This CDR3 contains 15 residues. The J segment lost 0 bases and the V segment lost 6 bases, leaving 4 bases of the junction unmatched. The source material was PBMCs. J is TRBJ2-2 and V is TRBV13; 7 bases map to TRBD1. The clonotype comes from a woman younger than 30 in good health and CMV-seropositive. The CDR3 DNA follows: TGTGCCAGCAGGCCCGGGACAGCGAACACCGGGGAGCTGTTTTTT. Translation: CASRPGTANTGELFF.